The 4 T cell receptor beta chains below all came from one sample that was sequenced in a study of T cell responses to AZD1222 COVID-19 vaccine. Libraries were prepared by immunoSEQ multiplex PCR; TCRdb keeps only in-frame clonotypes and omits some of them. The table records 60,000 to 100,000 clones, roughly nine tenths of them present only once. The source was peripheral blood, collected on day 0 of AZD1222 vaccination. These receptors originate from an adult in good health.

The chain couples TRBV30 to TRBJ1-4; D is undetermined. V was clipped by 0 bases and J by 2 bases, with 13 bases between them. The CDR3 covers 16 residues. CDR1 is GTSNPN, CDR2 SVGIG, per germline (reference sequence). The CDR3 loop is CAWSVLGQMTNEKLFF. The CDR3 nucleotides read TGTGCCTGGAGTGTACTAGGGCAGATGACTAATGAAAAACTGTTTTTT.

V and J are TRBV11-2 and TRBJ2-7; TRBD2 agrees at 9 bases. The germline V gene encodes CDR1 SGHAT and CDR2 FQNNGV. CDR3 length: 13 residues. With V trimmed by 3 bases and J by 4 bases, 1 base remained unmatched. The CDR3 sequence is CASSFSGSYEQYF. CDR3 sequence (DNA): TGTGCCAGCAGCTTTAGCGGGAGTTACGAGCAGTACTTC. The full variable domain, in which reference TRBV11-2 and TRBJ2-7 provide the parts outside the CDR3, is EAGVAQSPRYKIIEKRQSVAFWCNPISGHATLYWYQQILGQGPKLLIQFQNNGVVDDSQLPKDRFSAERLKGVDSTLKIQPAKLEDSAVYLCASSFSGSYEQYFGPGTRLTVT.

The chain recombines TRBV7-2 with TRBJ1-2; D remains unclear. The CDR3 is 15 amino acids. Germline loops: CDR1 SGHTA, CDR2 FQGNSA. V was clipped by 4 bases and J by 4 bases, with 16 bases between them. CDR3 region: CASSSTGRNSYGYTF. In DNA form, the CDR3 reads TGTGCCAGCAGCTCCACCGGGAGGAATTCCTATGGCTACACCTTC.

This chain connects TRBV14 to TRBJ2-2; no definite D call. The CDR3 is 13 residues long. Germline assignment: CDR1 SGHDN and CDR2 FVKESK. Trimming cost V 2 bases and J 6 bases, with 7 bases left between them. CDR3 residues: CASSQFIAGELFF. CDR3 bases: TGTGCCAGCAGCCAATTTATCGCCGGGGAGCTGTTTTTT.